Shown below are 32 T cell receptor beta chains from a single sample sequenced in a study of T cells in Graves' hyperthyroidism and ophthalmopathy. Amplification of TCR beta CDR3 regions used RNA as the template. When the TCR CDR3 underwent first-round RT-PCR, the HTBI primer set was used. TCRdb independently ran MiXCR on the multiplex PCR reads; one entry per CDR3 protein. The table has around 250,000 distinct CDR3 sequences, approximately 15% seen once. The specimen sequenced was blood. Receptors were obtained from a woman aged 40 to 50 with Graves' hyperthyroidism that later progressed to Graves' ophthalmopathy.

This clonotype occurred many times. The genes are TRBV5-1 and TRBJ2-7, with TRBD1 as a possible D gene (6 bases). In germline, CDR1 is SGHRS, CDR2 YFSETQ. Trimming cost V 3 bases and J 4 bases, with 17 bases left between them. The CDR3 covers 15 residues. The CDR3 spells CASSSDPGQPYEQYF. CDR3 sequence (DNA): TGCGCCAGCAGCTCGGATCCGGGACAACCTTACGAGCAGTACTTC.

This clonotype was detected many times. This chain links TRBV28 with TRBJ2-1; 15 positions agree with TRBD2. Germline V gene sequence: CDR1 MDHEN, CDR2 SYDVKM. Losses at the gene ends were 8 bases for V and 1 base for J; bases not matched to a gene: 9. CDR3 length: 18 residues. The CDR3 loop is CASPPGLAGGRSYNEQFF. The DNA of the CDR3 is TGTGCCAGCCCCCCGGGACTAGCGGGAGGAAGGTCCTACAATGAGCAGTTCTTC.

The CDR3 DNA reads as TGTGCCAGCAGCCATCACCGGGAGGGAACCGGGGAGCTGTTTTTT. Residues: CASSHHREGTGELFF. This rearrangement joins TRBV14 to TRBJ2-2; 8 bases line up with TRBD2. Germline V CDR1 and CDR2: SGHDN, FVKESK. The CDR3 is 15 amino acids. J lost 5 bases, V lost 3 bases, and 5 bases had no gene match.

Written as DNA, the CDR3 is TGTGCCATCAGTGATCCTCCCAACACTGAAGCTTTCTTT. Its translation is CAISDPPNTEAFF. This chain connects TRBV10-3 to TRBJ1-1; no clear D. The CDR3 is 13 amino acids. V was clipped by 3 bases and J by 2 bases, with 7 bases between them. CDR1 and CDR2 (germline): ENHRY, SYGVKD.

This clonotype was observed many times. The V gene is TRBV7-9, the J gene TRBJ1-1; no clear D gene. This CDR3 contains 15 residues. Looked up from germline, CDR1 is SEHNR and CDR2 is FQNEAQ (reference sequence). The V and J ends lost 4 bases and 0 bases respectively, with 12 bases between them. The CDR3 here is CASSSFHPVNTEAFF. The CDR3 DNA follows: TGTGCCAGCAGCTCCTTTCACCCCGTGAACACTGAAGCTTTCTTT.

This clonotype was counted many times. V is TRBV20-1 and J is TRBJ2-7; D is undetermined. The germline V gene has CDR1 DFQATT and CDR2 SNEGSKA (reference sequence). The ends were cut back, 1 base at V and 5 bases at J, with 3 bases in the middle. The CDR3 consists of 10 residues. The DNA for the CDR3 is TGCAGTGCTAGAGGGCACGAGCAGTACTTC. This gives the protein CSARGHEQYF.

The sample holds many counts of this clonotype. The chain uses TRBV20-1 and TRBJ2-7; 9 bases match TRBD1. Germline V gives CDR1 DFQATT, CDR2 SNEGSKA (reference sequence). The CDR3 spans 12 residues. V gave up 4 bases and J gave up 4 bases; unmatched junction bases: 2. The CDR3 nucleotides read TGCAGTGCTACTGACAGGGGGTACGAGCAGTACTTC. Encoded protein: CSATDRGYEQYF.

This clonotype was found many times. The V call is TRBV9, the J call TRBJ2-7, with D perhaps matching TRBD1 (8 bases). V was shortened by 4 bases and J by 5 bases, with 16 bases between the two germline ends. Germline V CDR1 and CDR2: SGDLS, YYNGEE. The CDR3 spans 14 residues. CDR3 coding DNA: TGTGCCAGCAGCCCACGGACAGGGAGGGACGAGCAGTACTTC. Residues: CASSPRTGRDEQYF.

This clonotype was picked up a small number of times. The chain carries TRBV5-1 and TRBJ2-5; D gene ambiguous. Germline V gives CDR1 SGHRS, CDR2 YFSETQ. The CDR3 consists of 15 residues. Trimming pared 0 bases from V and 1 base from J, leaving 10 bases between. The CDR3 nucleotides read TGCGCCAGCAGCTTGGCCCCATTCCCCCAAGAGACCCAGTACTTC. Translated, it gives CASSLAPFPQETQYF. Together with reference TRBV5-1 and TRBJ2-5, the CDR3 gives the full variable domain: KAGVTQTPRYLIKTRGQQVTLSCSPISGHRSVSWYQQTPGQGLQFLFEYFSETQRNKGNFPGRFSGRQFSNSRSEMNVSTLELGDSALYLCASSLAPFPQETQYFGPGTRLLVL.

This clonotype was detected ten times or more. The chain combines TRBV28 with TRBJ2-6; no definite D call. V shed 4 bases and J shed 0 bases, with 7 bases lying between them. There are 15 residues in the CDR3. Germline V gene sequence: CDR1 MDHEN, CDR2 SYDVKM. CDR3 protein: CASSWTTSGANVLTF. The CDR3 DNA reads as TGTGCCAGCAGTTGGACGACCTCTGGGGCCAACGTCCTGACTTTC.

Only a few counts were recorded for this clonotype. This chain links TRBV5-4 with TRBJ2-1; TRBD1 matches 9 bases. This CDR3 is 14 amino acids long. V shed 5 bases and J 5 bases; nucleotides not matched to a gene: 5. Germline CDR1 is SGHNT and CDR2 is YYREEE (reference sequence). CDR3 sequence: CASRGQGWDNEQFF. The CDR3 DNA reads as TGTGCCAGCAGGGGACAGGGTTGGGACAATGAGCAGTTCTTC.

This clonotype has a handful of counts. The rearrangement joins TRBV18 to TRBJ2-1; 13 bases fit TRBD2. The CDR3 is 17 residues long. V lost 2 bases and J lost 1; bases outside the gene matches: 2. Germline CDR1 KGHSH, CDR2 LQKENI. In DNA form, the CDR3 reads TGTGCCAGCTCACCAGCGGGACTAGCGGGATCCTACAATGAGCAGTTCTTC. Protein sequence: CASSPAGLAGSYNEQFF.

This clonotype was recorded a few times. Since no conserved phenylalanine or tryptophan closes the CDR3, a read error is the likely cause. CDR3 amino acids: CASSPGGYTEAFS. CDR3 DNA sequence: TGCGCCAGCAGTCCCGGCGGTTACACTGAAGCTTTCTCT. The chain couples TRBV10-2 to TRBJ1-1; D gene uncertain. Germline V lookup: CDR1 WSHSY, CDR2 SAAADI. The CDR3 spans 13 residues. V lost 5 bases and J lost 3, with 10 bases in between.

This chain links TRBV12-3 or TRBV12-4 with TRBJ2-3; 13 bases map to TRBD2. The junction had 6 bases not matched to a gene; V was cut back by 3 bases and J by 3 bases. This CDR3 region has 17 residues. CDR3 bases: TGTGCCAGCAGTTTGAGAGGACTAGCGGGAGTAACAGATACGCAGTATTTT. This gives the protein CASSLRGLAGVTDTQYF.

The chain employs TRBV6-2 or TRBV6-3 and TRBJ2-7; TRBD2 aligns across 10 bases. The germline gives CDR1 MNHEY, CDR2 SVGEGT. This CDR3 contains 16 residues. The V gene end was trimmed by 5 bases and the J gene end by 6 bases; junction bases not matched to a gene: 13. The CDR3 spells CASSEGLAGEFGEQYF. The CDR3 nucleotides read TGTGCCAGCAGTGAAGGGCTAGCGGGAGAGTTTGGCGAGCAGTACTTC.

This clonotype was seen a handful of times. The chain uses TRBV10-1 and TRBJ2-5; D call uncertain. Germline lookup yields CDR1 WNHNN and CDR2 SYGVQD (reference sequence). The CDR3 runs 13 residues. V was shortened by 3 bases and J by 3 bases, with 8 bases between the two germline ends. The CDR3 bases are TGCGCCAGCAGTGAATCTGGAAAAGAGACCCAGTACTTC. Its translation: CASSESGKETQYF.

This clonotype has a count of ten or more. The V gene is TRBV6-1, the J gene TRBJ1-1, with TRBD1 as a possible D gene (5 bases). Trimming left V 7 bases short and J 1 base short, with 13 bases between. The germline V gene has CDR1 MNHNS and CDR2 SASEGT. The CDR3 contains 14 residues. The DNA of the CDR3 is TGTGCCAGCACCGAAGGGGCTTCGAACACTGAAGCTTTCTTT. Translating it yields CASTEGASNTEAFF.

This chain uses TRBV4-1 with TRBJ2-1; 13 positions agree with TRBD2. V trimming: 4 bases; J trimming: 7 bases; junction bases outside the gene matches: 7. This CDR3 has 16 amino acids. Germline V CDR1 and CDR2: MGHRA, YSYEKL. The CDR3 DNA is TGCGCCAGCAGCCGGATGACTAGCGGGAGGAGGAATGAGCAGTTCTTC. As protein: CASSRMTSGRRNEQFF.

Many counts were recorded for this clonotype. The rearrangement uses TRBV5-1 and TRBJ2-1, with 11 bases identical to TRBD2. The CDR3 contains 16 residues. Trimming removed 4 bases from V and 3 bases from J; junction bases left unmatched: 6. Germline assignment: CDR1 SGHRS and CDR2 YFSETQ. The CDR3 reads CASSSGLAGIYNEQFF. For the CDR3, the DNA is TGCGCCAGCAGCAGTGGACTAGCGGGTATCTACAATGAGCAGTTCTTC.

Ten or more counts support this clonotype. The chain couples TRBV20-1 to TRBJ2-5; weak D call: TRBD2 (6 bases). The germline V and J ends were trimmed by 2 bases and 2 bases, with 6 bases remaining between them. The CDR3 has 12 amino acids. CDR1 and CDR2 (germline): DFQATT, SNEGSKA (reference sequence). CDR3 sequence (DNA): TGCAGTGCTAGACTAGCGCAAGAGACCCAGTACTTC. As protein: CSARLAQETQYF.

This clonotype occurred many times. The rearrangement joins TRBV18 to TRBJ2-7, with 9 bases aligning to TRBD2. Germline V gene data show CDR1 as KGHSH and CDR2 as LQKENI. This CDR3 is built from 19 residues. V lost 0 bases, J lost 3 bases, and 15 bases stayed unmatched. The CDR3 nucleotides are TGTGCCAGCTCACCACCGGCGTATTTAGCGGGAGCGGGGGACTACGAGCAGTACTTC. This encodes CASSPPAYLAGAGDYEQYF.

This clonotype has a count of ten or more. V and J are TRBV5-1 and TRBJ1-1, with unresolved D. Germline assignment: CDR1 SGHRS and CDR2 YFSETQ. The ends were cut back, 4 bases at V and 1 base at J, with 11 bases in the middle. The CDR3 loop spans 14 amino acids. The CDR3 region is CASSGMGGNTEAFF. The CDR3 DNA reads TGCGCCAGCAGCGGAATGGGAGGGAACACTGAAGCTTTCTTT.

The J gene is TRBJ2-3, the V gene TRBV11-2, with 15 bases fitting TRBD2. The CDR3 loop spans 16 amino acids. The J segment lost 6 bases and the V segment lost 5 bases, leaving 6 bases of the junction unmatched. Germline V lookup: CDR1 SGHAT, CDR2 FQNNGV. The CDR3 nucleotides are TGTGCCAGCAGCCCGCCCGGGACTAGCGGGAGGGATACGCAGTATTTT. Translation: CASSPPGTSGRDTQYF. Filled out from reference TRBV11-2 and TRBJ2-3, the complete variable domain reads EAGVAQSPRYKIIEKRQSVAFWCNPISGHATLYWYQQILGQGPKLLIQFQNNGVVDDSQLPKDRFSAERLKGVDSTLKIQPAKLEDSAVYLCASSPPGTSGRDTQYFGPGTRLTVL.

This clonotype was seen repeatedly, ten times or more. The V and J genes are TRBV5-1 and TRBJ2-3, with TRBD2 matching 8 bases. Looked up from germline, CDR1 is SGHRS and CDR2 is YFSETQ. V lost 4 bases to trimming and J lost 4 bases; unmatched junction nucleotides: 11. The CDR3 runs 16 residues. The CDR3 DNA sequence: TGCGCCAGCAGCCCGGGGACTAGTGGGAGAGCAGATACGCAGTATTTT. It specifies CASSPGTSGRADTQYF.

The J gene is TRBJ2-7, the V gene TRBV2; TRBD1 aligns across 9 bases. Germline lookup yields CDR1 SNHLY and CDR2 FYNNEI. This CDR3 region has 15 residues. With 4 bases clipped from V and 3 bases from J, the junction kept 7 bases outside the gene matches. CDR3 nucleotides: TGTGCCAGCAGTGGAGGACAGGGGACTATCTACGAGCAGTACTTC. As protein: CASSGGQGTIYEQYF.

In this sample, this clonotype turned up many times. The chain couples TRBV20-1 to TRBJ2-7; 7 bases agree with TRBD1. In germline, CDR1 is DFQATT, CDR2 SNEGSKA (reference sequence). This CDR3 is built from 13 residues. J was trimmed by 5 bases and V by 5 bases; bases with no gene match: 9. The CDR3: CSAALTGFNEQYF. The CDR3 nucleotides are TGCAGTGCTGCCTTGACAGGGTTTAACGAGCAGTACTTC.

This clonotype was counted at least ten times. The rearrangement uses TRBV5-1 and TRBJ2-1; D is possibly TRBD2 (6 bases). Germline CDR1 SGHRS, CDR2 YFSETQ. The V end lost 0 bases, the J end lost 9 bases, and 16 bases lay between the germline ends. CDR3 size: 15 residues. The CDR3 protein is CASSLGDLLGFEQFF. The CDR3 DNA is TGCGCCAGCAGCTTGGGGGACTTGCTGGGGTTTGAGCAGTTCTTC.

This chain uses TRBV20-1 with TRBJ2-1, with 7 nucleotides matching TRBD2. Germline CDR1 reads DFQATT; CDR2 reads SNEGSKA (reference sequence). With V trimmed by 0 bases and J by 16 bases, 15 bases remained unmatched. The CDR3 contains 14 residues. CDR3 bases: TGCAGTGCTAGAGACCAGAGCGGGACGGGGATTTATTTCTTC. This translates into CSARDQSGTGIYFF.

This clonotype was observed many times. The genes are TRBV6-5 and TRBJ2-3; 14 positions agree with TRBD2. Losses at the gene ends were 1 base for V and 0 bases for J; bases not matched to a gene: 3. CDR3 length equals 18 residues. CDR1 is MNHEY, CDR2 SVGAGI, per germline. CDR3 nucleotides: TGTGCCAGCAGTTACTTAGGGACTAGCGGGGGAAGCACAGATACGCAGTATTTT. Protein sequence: CASSYLGTSGGSTDTQYF.

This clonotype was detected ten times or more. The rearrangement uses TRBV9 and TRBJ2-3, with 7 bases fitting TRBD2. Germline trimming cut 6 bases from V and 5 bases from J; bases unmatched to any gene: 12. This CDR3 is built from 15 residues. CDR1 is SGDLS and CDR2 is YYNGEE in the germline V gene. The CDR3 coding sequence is TGTGCCAGCACCCTTGGGGGAGGGCGTGGAGATACGCAGTATTTT. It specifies CASTLGGGRGDTQYF.

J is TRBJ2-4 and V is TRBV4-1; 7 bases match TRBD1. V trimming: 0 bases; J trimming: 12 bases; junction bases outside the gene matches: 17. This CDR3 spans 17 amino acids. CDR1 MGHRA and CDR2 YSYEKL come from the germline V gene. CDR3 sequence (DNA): TGCGCCAGCAGCCAAGATACAGACAGGGCCCAGAGAGAGGCTCAGTACTTC. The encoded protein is CASSQDTDRAQREAQYF.

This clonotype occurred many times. CDR3 amino acids: CASSQGPTEAFF. As DNA, the CDR3 is TGTGCCAGCAGCCAGGGTCCGACCGAAGCTTTCTTT. The chain is built from TRBV7-9 and TRBJ1-1; D is possibly TRBD1 (5 bases). V shed 5 bases and J shed 8 bases, with 12 bases lying between them. The CDR3 runs 12 residues. Per germline, CDR1 SEHNR and CDR2 FQNEAQ (reference sequence).